The next 21 T cell receptor beta chains were all read from a single sample in a study of T cell clonality in common variable immunodeficiency. TCRdb keeps only in-frame clones here, not all; method: immunoSEQ multiplex PCR. The table records under 40,000 clones without singletons, the ten largest covering approximately 3%. Sequencing was done on a sample of peripheral blood mononuclear cells. Every receptor here comes from a person aged 18-70 years in good health.

This clone was detected many times. Read data end 3 residues before the CDR3 end; the end is taken from the germline J gene. The chain has TRBV30 and TRBJ1-2, with D possibly being TRBD1 (5 bases). Germline lookup yields CDR1 GTSNPN and CDR2 SVGIG (reference sequence). The CDR3 length is 13 residues. Trimming removed 4 bases from V and 2 bases from J, with 11 bases in between. The CDR3 region is CAWTLTANYGYTF. CDR3 DNA (partial): TGTGCCTGGACCCTGACAGCAAACTATGGC.

This clone was counted only a few times. The DNA read from the CDR3 is TGCGCCAGCAGCTCTGGAGGGGGCACCAACACTGAA. It codes for CASSSGGGTNTE. The entire CDR3 is CASSSGGGTNTEAFF. The J gene is TRBJ1-1, the V gene TRBV5-1; 7 bases match TRBD1. The read ends 3 residues before the CDR3 terminus; that terminus is restored from the germline J gene. The V gene's germline CDR1 is SGHRS and CDR2 YFSETQ. The CDR3 is 15 residues long. The V and J ends lost 3 bases and 2 bases, in that order; junction bases with no gene match: 7. Based on the CDR3 plus reference TRBV5-1 and TRBJ1-1, the full variable domain is KAGVTQTPRYLIKTRGQQVTLSCSPISGHRSVSWYQQTPGQGLQFLFEYFSETQRNKGNFPGRFSGRQFSNSRSEMNVSTLELGDSALYLCASSSGGGTNTEAFFGQGTRLTVV.

There are many counts of this clone. CDR3 bases read: TGCGCCAGCAGTTGGACAGGGGAAGGC. Encoded protein: CASSWTGEG. The full CDR3 protein is CASSWTGEGYTF. This rearrangement joins TRBV5-1 to TRBJ1-2; 9 positions match TRBD1. The CDR3 end falls 3 residues outside the read, so it is completed with the germline J gene. Germline V gene lookup returns CDR1 SGHRS and CDR2 YFSETQ. The CDR3 length is 12 residues.

This clone showed up many times. The observed sequence ends 3 residues before the CDR3 terminus, with the missing tail filled in from the germline J gene. V usage is TRBV5-1 and J usage is TRBJ2-7; D unclear. CDR1 and CDR2 (germline): SGHRS, YFSETQ. V was pared by 1 base and J by 6 bases, with 14 bases between. The CDR3 totals 14 residues. CDR3 region: CASSLLPASGEQYF. The sequenced CDR3 bases are TGCGCCAGCAGCTTGTTACCCGCGAGTGGCGAG.

This clone was recorded at least ten times. With the read ending 3 residues before the CDR3 end, the germline J gene is used to fill in that end. V and J are TRBV20-1 and TRBJ2-3, with TRBD1 matching 8 bases. J lost 2 bases, V lost 6 bases, and 10 bases had no gene match. The V gene's germline CDR1 is DFQATT and CDR2 SNEGSKA (reference sequence). This CDR3 contains 15 residues. Incomplete CDR3 DNA: TGCAGTGCACCCGACAGGGGCAGGGTCACAGATACG. It yields the protein CSAPDRGRVTDT. The full CDR3 reads CSAPDRGRVTDTQYF.

This clone has ten or more counts. The read ends 3 residues early relative to the CDR3; the germline J gene fills the gap. V gene TRBV4-2 combines with J gene TRBJ2-6, with 9 bases matching TRBD2. V dropped 1 base and J dropped 0; count of bases not matched to a gene: 4. Germline loops: CDR1 LGHNA, CDR2 YNFKEQ. The CDR3 spans 18 residues. The DNA read from the CDR3 is TGTGCCAGCAGCCAAGGACTAGCGGTGGTCTCTGGGGCCAACGTC. Protein: CASSQGLAVVSGANV. The complete CDR3 sequence is CASSQGLAVVSGANVLTF.

As for this clone: The sequence runs out 3 residues before the end of the CDR3; the remainder is reconstructed from the germline J gene. V is TRBV18 and J is TRBJ1-1, with 7 bases that match TRBD1. Germline V gene data show CDR1 as KGHSH and CDR2 as LQKENI. The CDR3 spans 15 residues. The sequenced part of the CDR3 DNA is TGTGCCAGCTCACCAGGGCAGGGGGGCACAGATACG. Its translation: CASSPGQGGTDT. The whole CDR3 is CASSPGQGGTDTAFF.

This clone was picked up many times. The missing CDR3 end, 3 residues past where the read stops, is filled in from the germline J gene. The chain joins TRBV2 to TRBJ1-5; D gene uncertain. The CDR3 totals 15 residues. Per germline, CDR1 SNHLY and CDR2 FYNNEI. V lost 1 base and J lost 6, with 13 bases in between. CDR3: CASSEGRGAGQPQHF. Partial CDR3 DNA: TGTGCCAGCAGTGAAGGTCGCGGTGCGGGTCAGCCC.

In this sample, this clone turned up many times. The read ends 3 residues shy of where the CDR3 ends; the end is completed using the germline J gene. V and J are TRBV4-1 and TRBJ2-7; the D gene is possibly TRBD1 (5 bases). With 0 bases removed from V and 4 bases from J, the gap between germline ends came to 10 bases. The germline V gene encodes CDR1 MGHRA and CDR2 YSYEKL. This CDR3 region has 14 residues. CDR3 amino acids: CASSQEKGPYEQYF. Incomplete CDR3 DNA: TGCGCCAGCAGCCAAGAAAAGGGGCCGTACGAG.

This clone was detected ten times or more. The read finishes 3 residues shy of the CDR3 end, and the germline J gene is used to complete it. The V call is TRBV5-1, the J call TRBJ2-7, with D perhaps matching TRBD2 (6 bases). The CDR3 has 14 amino acids. Germline CDR1 and CDR2: SGHRS and YFSETQ. Trimming left V 1 base short and J 3 bases short, with 11 bases between. The part of the CDR3 DNA that was read is TGCGCCAGCAGCTTGAGGGTCGGGGGCTACGAG. Translated: CASSLRVGGYE. The CDR3, in full, reads CASSLRVGGYEQYF.

This clone appeared many times. Coverage ceases 3 residues before the CDR3 finishes, and the germline J gene fills in the end. This chain connects TRBV30 to TRBJ1-5; TRBD1 is a possible D gene (5 bases). The germline CDR1 and CDR2 sequences are GTSNPN and SVGIG (reference sequence). With 1 base removed from V and 4 bases from J, the gap between germline ends came to 14 bases. The CDR3 totals 15 residues. Incomplete CDR3 DNA: TGTGCCTGGAGTGAGGGGACTGTAGCAAATCAGCCC. Protein product: CAWSEGTVANQP. The CDR3 reads in full as CAWSEGTVANQPQHF.

This clone was seen many times. The read terminates 3 residues ahead of where the CDR3 ends, so the germline J gene completes it. The chain couples TRBV12-3 or TRBV12-4 to TRBJ2-1; a weak D match, TRBD2 (5 bases). This CDR3 spans 13 amino acids. The V end lost 6 bases, the J end lost 9 bases, and 15 bases lay between the germline ends. CDR3 in amino acids: CASSGQVRGEQFF. CDR3 bases read: TGTGCCAGCAGCGGTCAGGTACGGGGTGAG.

This clone was seen many times. The CDR3 goes on 3 residues after the read ends, and that part is filled in from the germline J gene. This chain links TRBV7-6 with TRBJ2-2; D not resolved. Trimming cost V 0 bases and J 7 bases, with 6 bases left between them. CDR1 and CDR2 (germline): SGHVS, FNYEAQ. The CDR3 is 13 residues long. The DNA read from the CDR3 is TGTGCCAGCAGCTTAGCGCTCAGCGGGGAG. This codes for CASSLALSGE. The entire CDR3 protein reads CASSLALSGELFF.

This clone came up many times. The CDR3 end is not reached by the read, which stops 3 residues before it; the germline J gene fills it in. The V gene is TRBV5-1, the J gene TRBJ1-2; perhaps TRBD1 as D (5 bases). The germline V gene encodes CDR1 SGHRS and CDR2 YFSETQ. Trimming removed 5 bases at V and 2 bases at J, with 10 bases between. There are 13 residues in the CDR3. CDR3 sequence: CASRREGNYGYTF. CDR3 DNA (partial): TGCGCCAGCAGGCGAGAGGGGAACTATGGC. Combining the CDR3 with reference TRBV5-1 and TRBJ1-2 gives the whole variable domain KAGVTQTPRYLIKTRGQQVTLSCSPISGHRSVSWYQQTPGQGLQFLFEYFSETQRNKGNFPGRFSGRQFSNSRSEMNVSTLELGDSALYLCASRREGNYGYTFGSGTRLTVV.

This clone was recorded at least ten times. The read ends 3 residues before the CDR3 terminus; that terminus is restored from the germline J gene. The chain carries TRBV28 and TRBJ1-1; no reliable D call. This CDR3 comprises 12 residues. Trimming stripped 5 bases from V and 3 bases from J, with 7 bases between. CDR1 and CDR2 from the germline V gene are MDHEN and SYDVKM. Here the CDR3 reads CASSISYTEAFF. CDR3 DNA (partial): TGTGCCAGCAGTATTTCTTACACTGAA.

This clone was seen repeatedly, ten times or more. The read ends 3 residues before the CDR3 terminus; that terminus is restored from the germline J gene. This chain links TRBV12-3 or TRBV12-4 with TRBJ2-1; 9 nucleotides agree with TRBD2. Trimming cost V 5 bases and J 8 bases; bases outside gene matches: 13. This CDR3 has 16 amino acids. Incomplete CDR3 DNA: TGTGCCAGCAGTCCCTCGACTAGCGGAATTGGAGATGAG. Encoded protein: CASSPSTSGIGDE. The whole CDR3 sequence is CASSPSTSGIGDEQFF.

This clone has at least ten counts. The missing CDR3 end, 3 residues past where the read stops, is filled in from the germline J gene. J is TRBJ1-2 and V is TRBV28, with a tentative D call TRBD1 (6 bases). The CDR3 has 15 residues. From germline, CDR1 is MDHEN and CDR2 SYDVKM. CDR3 DNA, as far as it was read: TGTGCCAGCAGACCCACCTTTGTATCAGGGGACGGC. Its translation is CASRPTFVSGDG. The complete CDR3 protein is CASRPTFVSGDGYTF.

In the case of this clone: The read comes to an end 3 residues before the CDR3 does, leaving the germline J gene to fill in the end. The chain combines TRBV5-8 with TRBJ2-7; 7 bases map to TRBD2. Germline V gene data show CDR1 as SGHTS and CDR2 as YDEGEE. The CDR3 is 14 residues long. The V gene end was trimmed by 0 bases and the J gene end by 3 bases; junction bases not matched to a gene: 3. Incomplete CDR3 DNA: TGTGCCAGCAGCTTGGAGGGCGGGAGCTACGAG. It yields the protein CASSLEGGSYE. The whole CDR3 sequence is CASSLEGGSYEQYF. The full variable domain, completed using reference TRBV5-8 and TRBJ2-7, is EAGVTQSPTHLIKTRGQQATLRCSPISGHTSVYWYQQALGLGLQFLLWYDEGEERNRGNFPPRFSGRQFPNYSSELNVNALELEDSALYLCASSLEGGSYEQYFGPGTRLTVT.

This clone was detected many times. The read terminates 3 residues before the CDR3 end, so the remaining end is supplied by the germline J gene. The chain has TRBV4-1 and TRBJ1-5; TRBD1 agrees at 11 bases. Germline V CDR1 and CDR2: MGHRA, YSYEKL. The CDR3 extends over 15 amino acids. J was trimmed by 4 bases and V by 4 bases; bases with no gene match: 3. This CDR3 reads CASSPGQGGNQPQHF. The sequenced part of the CDR3 DNA is TGCGCCAGCAGCCCGGGACAGGGGGGAAATCAGCCC.

This clone was seen repeatedly, ten times or more. With the read ending 3 residues before the CDR3 end, the germline J gene is used to fill in that end. The rearrangement joins TRBV20-1 to TRBJ1-4; D might be TRBD1 (5 bases). CDR1 and CDR2 (germline): DFQATT, SNEGSKA (reference sequence). The CDR3 consists of 15 residues. V was trimmed by 6 bases and J by 3 bases, leaving 17 bases between them. The CDR3 spells CSANLPGSSNEKLFF. Partial CDR3 DNA: TGCAGTGCCAATCTCCCAGGGTCCTCTAATGAAAAA.

This clone was seen many times. The read comes to an end 3 residues before the CDR3 does, leaving the germline J gene to fill in the end. The chain employs TRBV30 and TRBJ2-5; maybe TRBD2 (6 bases). The CDR3 runs 15 residues. The germline V gene has CDR1 GTSNPN and CDR2 SVGIG (reference sequence). V lost 5 bases and J 5 bases, leaving 21 bases between the germline ends. CDR3 DNA, as far as it was read: TGTGCCTGGGGAGGGGTCTGGCCAAAAGAGGAGACC. This sequence encodes CAWGGVWPKEET. The CDR3 as a whole reads CAWGGVWPKEETQYF.